This T cell receptor beta chain was sequenced for a study of immune evolution from preneoplasia to lung adenocarcinoma. Study results and caveats: From normal lung to invasive adenocarcinoma, top clone frequencies appeared to decrease. T cell clonality was higher in KRAS-mutant than EGFR-mutant or wild-type nodules. Clonality was highest in normal lung, lower in later-stage lesions apparently.

The CDR3 length is 13 residues. Germline V CDR1 and CDR2: SGHKS, YYEKEE (reference sequence). Trimming stripped 4 bases from V and 5 bases from J, with 12 bases between. Only in-frame clones appear in the TCRdb table, and some are missing; sequencing was by immunoSEQ multiplex PCR. The repertoire holds about 41,000 clones, with around 79% as singletons. For this clone: Its antigen is as yet unknown.

Patient tissue came from resections in Japan or China, 2014–2017. The source of this sequence is a person between 55 and 70 years old with lung adenocarcinoma. This rearrangement joins TRBV5-5 to TRBJ2-5; a possible D gene is TRBD2 (5 bases). Input material: FFPE invasive lung adenocarcinoma tissue. For the CDR3, the DNA is TGTGCCAGCAGCAAAGTCGGGGAGGAGACCCAGTACTTC. Its translation: CASSKVGEETQYF.